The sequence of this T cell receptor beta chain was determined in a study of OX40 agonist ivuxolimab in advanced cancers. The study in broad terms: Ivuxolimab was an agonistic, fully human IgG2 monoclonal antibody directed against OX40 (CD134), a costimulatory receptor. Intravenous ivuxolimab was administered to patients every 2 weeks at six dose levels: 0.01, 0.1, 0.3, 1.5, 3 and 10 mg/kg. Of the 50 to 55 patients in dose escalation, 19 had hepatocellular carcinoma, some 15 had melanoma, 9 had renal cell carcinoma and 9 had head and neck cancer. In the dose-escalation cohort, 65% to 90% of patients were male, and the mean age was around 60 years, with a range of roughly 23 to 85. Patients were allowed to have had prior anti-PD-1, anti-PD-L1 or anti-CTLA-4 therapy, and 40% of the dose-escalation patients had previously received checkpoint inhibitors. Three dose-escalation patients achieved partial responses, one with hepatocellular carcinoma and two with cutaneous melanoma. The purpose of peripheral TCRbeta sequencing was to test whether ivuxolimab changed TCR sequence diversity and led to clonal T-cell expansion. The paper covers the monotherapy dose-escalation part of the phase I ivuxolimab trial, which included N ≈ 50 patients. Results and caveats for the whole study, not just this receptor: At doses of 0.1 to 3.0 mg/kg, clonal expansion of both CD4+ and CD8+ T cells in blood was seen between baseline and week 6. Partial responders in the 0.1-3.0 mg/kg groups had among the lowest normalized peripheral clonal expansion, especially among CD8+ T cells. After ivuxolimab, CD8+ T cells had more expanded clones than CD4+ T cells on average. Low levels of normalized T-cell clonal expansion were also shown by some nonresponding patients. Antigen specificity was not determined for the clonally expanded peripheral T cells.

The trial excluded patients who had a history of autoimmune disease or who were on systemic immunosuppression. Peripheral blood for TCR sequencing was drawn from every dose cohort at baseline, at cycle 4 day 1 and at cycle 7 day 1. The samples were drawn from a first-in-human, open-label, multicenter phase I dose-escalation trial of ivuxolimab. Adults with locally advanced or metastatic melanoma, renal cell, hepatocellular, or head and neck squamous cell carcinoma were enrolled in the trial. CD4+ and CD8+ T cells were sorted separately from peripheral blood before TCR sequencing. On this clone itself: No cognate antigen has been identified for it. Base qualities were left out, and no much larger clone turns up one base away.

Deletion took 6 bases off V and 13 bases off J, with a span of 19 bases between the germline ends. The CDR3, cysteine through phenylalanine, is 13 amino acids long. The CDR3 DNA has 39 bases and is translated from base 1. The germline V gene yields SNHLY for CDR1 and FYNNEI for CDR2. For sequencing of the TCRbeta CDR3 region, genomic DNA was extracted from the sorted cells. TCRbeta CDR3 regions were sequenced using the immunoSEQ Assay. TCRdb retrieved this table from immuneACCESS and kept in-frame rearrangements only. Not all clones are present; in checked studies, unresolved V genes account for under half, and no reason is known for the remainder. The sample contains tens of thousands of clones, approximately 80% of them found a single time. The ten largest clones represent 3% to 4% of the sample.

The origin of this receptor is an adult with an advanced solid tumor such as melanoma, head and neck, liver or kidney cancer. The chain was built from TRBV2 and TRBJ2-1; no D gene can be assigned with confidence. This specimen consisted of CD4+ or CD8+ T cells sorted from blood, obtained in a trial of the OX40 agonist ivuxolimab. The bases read TGTGCCAGCAGGCCTAGTAGGGAAAACCCTCAGTTCTTC. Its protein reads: CASRPSRENPQFF.